Given below is one T cell receptor beta chain in context. Other DNA sequences in the same sample also yield this CDR3. The data were obtained in a study of shared clonotypes between healthy human individuals. The CDR3 runs 14 residues. The germline gives CDR1 MGHRA, CDR2 YSYEKL. The J segment lost 4 bases and the V segment lost 4 bases, leaving 4 bases of the junction unmatched. Some clones are missing from TCRdb's copy, which holds only in-frame ones; the method was immunoSEQ multiplex PCR. This repertoire shows 2,500,000 or so clones, 80% to 95% found once; its top ten account for 0.37%. This chain joins TRBV4-1 and TRBJ1-1; the match to TRBD1 covers 9 bases. Sequencing used naive CD4+ T cells from PBMCs. Subset here: CD45RA+ positively selected. This sequence originates from a man between 18 and 35 years old in good health. Some clones in this sample may be carry-over from other donors' samples. DNA for the CDR3: TGCGCCAGCAGCCCGACAGGGGGAGGCACTGAAGCTTTCTTT. As protein: CASSPTGGGTEAFF.